This T cell receptor (beta chain) was captured in a study of CD8+ T cells in alopecia areata. The overall study: The SALT score measured affected scalp surface percentage in treated patients.

Following extraction, RNA underwent reverse transcription to cDNA, which served as the sequencing template. TCRdb's copy holds only in-frame clones and misses some; the assay was immunoSEQ multiplex PCR. In the table there are some 120,000 clones, approximately 60% of which are singletons. Study-wide results and limits: TCRs were shared less clearly across patients than in mice, possibly for HLA-related reasons. Among the cells sequenced in scalp samples are also the resident alphabeta T cells of normal skin. Expanded CD8+ clones among the top 100, and scalp clonality, were significantly decreased by tofacitinib.

Of note for this clone: As yet, its antigen is unknown.

Treatment specified: oral pan-JAK inhibitor, 5-10 mg twice daily. The junction had 7 bases not matched to a gene; V was cut back by 7 bases and J by 2 bases. CDR3 length equals 14 residues. The sample consisted of CD4+ T cells sorted from blood, taken at week 4, from a patient treated with tofacitinib. The TCR was taken from a human donor with alopecia areata. The genes are TRBV23-1 and TRBJ1-2; TRBD1 aligns across 7 bases. TRBV23-1 is designated an ORF whose function remains uncertain. The CDR3 DNA follows: TGCGCCAGCATAAGAGACAGGGACAACTATGGCTACACCTTC. Translating it yields CASIRDRDNYGYTF.